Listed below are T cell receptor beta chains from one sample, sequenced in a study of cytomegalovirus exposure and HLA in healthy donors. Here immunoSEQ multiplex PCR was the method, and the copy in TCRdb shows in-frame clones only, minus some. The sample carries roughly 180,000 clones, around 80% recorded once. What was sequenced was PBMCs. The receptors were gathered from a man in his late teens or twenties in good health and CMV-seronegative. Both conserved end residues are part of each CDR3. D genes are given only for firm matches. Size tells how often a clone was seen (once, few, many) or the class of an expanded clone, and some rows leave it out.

CDR3aa: CASSPDSRNIQYF
CDR3nt: TGTGCCAGCAGCCCGGACAGTAGAAACATTCAGTACTTC
j_gene: TRBJ2-4
abundance: -
d_gene: -
v_gene: TRBV11-2

CDR3aa: CASSSWTGRDTQYF
CDR3nt: TGTGCCAGCAGTTCCTGGACAGGGCGGGATACGCAGTATTTT
j_gene: TRBJ2-3
abundance: -
d_gene: TRBD1
v_gene: TRBV6-6

CDR3aa: CASSLVGTSQDTQYF
CDR3nt: TGTGCCAGCAGCTTAGTGGGGACTAGCCAAGATACGCAGTATTTT
j_gene: TRBJ2-3
abundance: -
d_gene: TRBD2
v_gene: TRBV7-2

CDR3aa: CASSQKETGAANYGYTF
CDR3nt: TGTGCCAGCAGCCAAAAGGAAACAGGGGCAGCTAACTATGGCTACACCTTC
j_gene: TRBJ1-2
abundance: few
d_gene: TRBD1
v_gene: TRBV4-2

CDR3aa: CASNIQAGGYGYTF
CDR3nt: TGTGCCAGCAACATACAGGCGGGGGGCTATGGCTACACCTTC
j_gene: TRBJ1-2
abundance: -
d_gene: -
v_gene: TRBV2

CDR3aa: CASSLQGTGQPQHF
CDR3nt: TGTGCCAGCAGTCTACAGGGAACGGGTCAGCCCCAGCATTTT
j_gene: TRBJ1-5
abundance: -
d_gene: -
v_gene: TRBV27

CDR3aa: CASSHRTSGPYEQYF
CDR3nt: TGCGCCAGCAGCCATCGAACTAGCGGGCCGTACGAGCAGTACTTC
j_gene: TRBJ2-7
abundance: few
d_gene: TRBD2
v_gene: TRBV4-3

CDR3aa: CASSLLQRESNEQFF
CDR3nt: TGCGCCAGCAGCTTGCTCCAGCGGGAATCCAATGAGCAGTTCTTC
j_gene: TRBJ2-1
abundance: -
d_gene: TRBD2
v_gene: TRBV5-1

CDR3aa: CASRKGLAAGASYNEQFF
CDR3nt: TGTGCCAGCAGGAAAGGACTAGCGGCCGGAGCCTCCTACAATGAGCAGTTCTTC
j_gene: TRBJ2-1
abundance: -
d_gene: TRBD2
v_gene: TRBV13

CDR3aa: CASSYNTGGLDIQYF
CDR3nt: TGTGCCAGCAGTTATAACACAGGGGGGTTAGACATTCAGTACTTC
j_gene: TRBJ2-4
abundance: -
d_gene: TRBD1
v_gene: TRBV11-1

CDR3aa: CATSRLSPSEQYF
CDR3nt: TGTGCCACCAGCAGATTGAGTCCCTCAGAGCAGTACTTC
j_gene: TRBJ2-7
abundance: -
d_gene: -
v_gene: TRBV15

CDR3aa: CASIIVDTALFF
CDR3nt: TGTGCCAGCATTATAGTGGACACCGCGCTTTTCTTC
j_gene: TRBJ2-1
abundance: few
d_gene: -
v_gene: TRBV2

CDR3aa: CATSTSLSTDTQYF
CDR3nt: TGTGCCACCAGCACTAGCCTAAGCACAGATACGCAGTATTTT
j_gene: TRBJ2-3
abundance: -
d_gene: -
v_gene: TRBV15

CDR3aa: CASSRDSVTREQYF
CDR3nt: TGTGCCAGCAGCCGGGACAGTGTGACGAGGGAGCAGTACTTC
j_gene: TRBJ2-7
abundance: once
d_gene: TRBD1
v_gene: TRBV7-2

CDR3aa: CASSLNSGLVSQDTQYF
CDR3nt: TGTGCCAGCAGCTTAAACTCGGGACTAGTAAGTCAAGATACGCAGTATTTT
j_gene: TRBJ2-3
abundance: -
d_gene: TRBD2
v_gene: TRBV11-1

CDR3aa: CASSPGSGGGDYGYTF
CDR3nt: TGTGCCAGCAGCCCAGGCAGCGGGGGAGGGGACTATGGCTACACCTTC
j_gene: TRBJ1-2
abundance: -
d_gene: -
v_gene: TRBV11-2

CDR3aa: CASKQGGNTEAFF
CDR3nt: TGTGCCAGCAAACAGGGGGGGAACACTGAAGCTTTCTTT
j_gene: TRBJ1-1
abundance: once
d_gene: TRBD1
v_gene: TRBV6-6

CDR3aa: CASRKKTGTYEQYF
CDR3nt: TGTGCCAGCAGGAAAAAAACAGGGACCTACGAGCAGTACTTC
j_gene: TRBJ2-7
abundance: few
d_gene: -
v_gene: TRBV7-2

CDR3aa: CASSHRTGDNYGYTF
CDR3nt: TGCGCCAGCAGCCATAGGACAGGGGACAACTATGGCTACACCTTC
j_gene: TRBJ1-2
abundance: once
d_gene: TRBD1
v_gene: TRBV4-1

CDR3aa: CASSPGTSRGYEQFF
CDR3nt: TGTGCTAGCAGCCCCGGGACTAGCAGGGGCTATGAGCAGTTCTTC
j_gene: TRBJ2-1
abundance: -
d_gene: TRBD2
v_gene: TRBV7-7

CDR3aa: CASSLRDRGVEGYTF
CDR3nt: TGTGCCAGCAGCCTAAGGGACAGGGGAGTGGAGGGCTACACCTTC
j_gene: TRBJ1-2
abundance: -
d_gene: TRBD1
v_gene: TRBV7-2

CDR3aa: CASSLPARQETQYF
CDR3nt: TGTGCCAGCAGCCTCCCAGCGCGCCAAGAGACCCAGTACTTC
j_gene: TRBJ2-5
abundance: once
d_gene: -
v_gene: TRBV7-9

CDR3aa: CASSYTGTKAFF
CDR3nt: TGTGCCAGCAGTTACACCGGGACAAAAGCTTTCTTT
j_gene: TRBJ1-1
abundance: -
d_gene: -
v_gene: TRBV6-5

CDR3aa: CASSVGTTVGDEQFF
CDR3nt: TGTGCCAGCAGCGTGGGGACTACCGTCGGCGATGAGCAGTTCTTC
j_gene: TRBJ2-1
abundance: -
d_gene: TRBD2
v_gene: TRBV7-3

CDR3aa: CASIPGSGNTIYF
CDR3nt: TGTGCCAGCATTCCGGGGTCTGGAAACACCATATATTTT
j_gene: TRBJ1-3
abundance: -
d_gene: -
v_gene: TRBV2

CDR3aa: CASSGTGVYLEQFF
CDR3nt: TGTGCCAGTAGCGGGACAGGGGTTTACCTTGAGCAGTTCTTC
j_gene: TRBJ2-1
abundance: -
d_gene: TRBD1
v_gene: TRBV19

CDR3aa: CASSDGGATDTQYF
CDR3nt: TGTGCCAGCAGTGACGGGGGGGCCACAGATACGCAGTATTTT
j_gene: TRBJ2-3
abundance: -
d_gene: -
v_gene: TRBV6-4

CDR3aa: CASSFSVGTPGGFINEQFF
CDR3nt: TGTGCCAGCAGCTTTAGTGTTGGGACTCCGGGCGGCTTTATCAATGAGCAGTTCTTC
j_gene: TRBJ2-1
abundance: few
d_gene: -
v_gene: TRBV7-6

CDR3aa: CASSPRTSGRADQFF
CDR3nt: TGTGCCAGCAGCCCACGGACTAGCGGGAGGGCCGATCAGTTCTTC
j_gene: TRBJ2-1
abundance: -
d_gene: TRBD2
v_gene: TRBV11-3

CDR3aa: CASSLGLAPSTDTQYF
CDR3nt: TGTGCCAGCAGCTTAGGACTAGCTCCTTCCACAGATACGCAGTATTTT
j_gene: TRBJ2-3
abundance: -
d_gene: TRBD2
v_gene: TRBV7-2

CDR3aa: CASSSYLTGSYGYTF
CDR3nt: TGTGCCAGCAGCTCCTACCTGACAGGGAGCTATGGCTACACCTTC
j_gene: TRBJ1-2
abundance: few
d_gene: TRBD1
v_gene: TRBV7-2

CDR3aa: CASSRGTGGFSYGYTF
CDR3nt: TGCGCCAGCAGCCGAGGGACAGGGGGTTTTAGCTATGGCTACACCTTC
j_gene: TRBJ1-2
abundance: -
d_gene: TRBD1
v_gene: TRBV4-3

CDR3aa: CASSVTGTQETQYF
CDR3nt: TGTGCCAGCAGTGTCACAGGGACGCAAGAGACCCAGTACTTC
j_gene: TRBJ2-5
abundance: -
d_gene: -
v_gene: TRBV6-1

CDR3aa: CASSLTGTDTQYF
CDR3nt: TGTGCCAGCAGCTTGACAGGGACAGATACGCAGTATTTT
j_gene: TRBJ2-3
abundance: -
d_gene: TRBD1
v_gene: TRBV7-8

CDR3aa: CASSIRRTSVYF
CDR3nt: TGTGCCAGCAGCATACGACGGACTAGCGTGTACTTC
j_gene: TRBJ2-7
abundance: few
d_gene: TRBD2
v_gene: TRBV13

CDR3aa: CASSEHLSRDRGSEQYF
CDR3nt: TGTGCCAGCAGTGAACATTTGAGTCGGGACAGGGGATCGGAGCAGTACTTC
j_gene: TRBJ2-7
abundance: -
d_gene: TRBD1
v_gene: TRBV2

CDR3aa: CASSLWTGGFGYNSPLHF
CDR3nt: TGTGCCAGCAGCTTATGGACAGGGGGCTTCGGGTATAATTCACCCCTCCACTTT
j_gene: TRBJ1-6
abundance: few
d_gene: TRBD1
v_gene: TRBV7-2